This T cell receptor beta chain was retrieved from a study of T cells in Graves' hyperthyroidism and ophthalmopathy. RNA transcripts provided the source from which TCR beta CDR3 regions were amplified. The HTBI primer set was used in a first-round RT-PCR of the TCR CDR3. TCRdb reanalysed the multiplex PCR reads using MiXCR and keeps one entry per CDR3 protein. The data hold around 400,000 distinct CDR3 sequences, with 13% observed a single time. Trimming took 3 bases from V and 5 from J, leaving 20 bases between them. Germline V gene sequence: CDR1 SGHRS, CDR2 YFSETQ. CDR3 size: 16 residues. Patients were aged 18 to 65, had disease duration under 2 months, and had newly diagnosed hyperthyroidism. It was uncontrolled infection, other autoimmune disease, pregnancy or lactation that excluded patients. More than 8.5 ml of fresh peripheral blood supplied the PBMCs. Study-level results: A model of 13 V-J features distinguished ophthalmopathy from stable hyperthyroidism.

In this sample, this clonotype turned up a few times. What it binds is not known. The chain links TRBV5-1 to TRBJ2-5, with D tentatively TRBD1 (6 bases). This clonotype was sampled from a woman between 18 and 29 years old with Graves' hyperthyroidism. Sequencing used blood. CDR3 nucleotide sequence: TGCGCCAGCAGCTCCGGACAGCCCCAGTCGACGGAGACCCAGTACTTC. Protein product: CASSSGQPQSTETQYF. Full variable domain (outside the CDR3, taken from reference TRBV5-1 and TRBJ2-5): KAGVTQTPRYLIKTRGQQVTLSCSPISGHRSVSWYQQTPGQGLQFLFEYFSETQRNKGNFPGRFSGRQFSNSRSEMNVSTLELGDSALYLCASSSGQPQSTETQYFGPGTRLLVL.